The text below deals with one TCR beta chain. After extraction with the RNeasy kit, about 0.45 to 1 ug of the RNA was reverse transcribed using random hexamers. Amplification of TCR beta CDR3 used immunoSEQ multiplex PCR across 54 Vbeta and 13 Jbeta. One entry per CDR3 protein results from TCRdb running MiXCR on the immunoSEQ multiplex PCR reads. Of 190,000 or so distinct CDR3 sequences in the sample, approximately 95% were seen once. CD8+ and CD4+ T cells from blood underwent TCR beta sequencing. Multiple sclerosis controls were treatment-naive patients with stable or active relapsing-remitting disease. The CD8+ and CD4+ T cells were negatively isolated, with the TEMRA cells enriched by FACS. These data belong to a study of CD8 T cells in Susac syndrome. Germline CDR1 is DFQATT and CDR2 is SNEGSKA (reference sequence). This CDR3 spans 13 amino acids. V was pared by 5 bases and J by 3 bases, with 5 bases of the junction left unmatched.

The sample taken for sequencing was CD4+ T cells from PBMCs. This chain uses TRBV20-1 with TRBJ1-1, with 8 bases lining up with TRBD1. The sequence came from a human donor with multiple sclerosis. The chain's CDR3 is CSAFQDRDTEAFF. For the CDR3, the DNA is TGCAGTGCTTTCCAGGACAGGGACACTGAAGCTTTCTTT.